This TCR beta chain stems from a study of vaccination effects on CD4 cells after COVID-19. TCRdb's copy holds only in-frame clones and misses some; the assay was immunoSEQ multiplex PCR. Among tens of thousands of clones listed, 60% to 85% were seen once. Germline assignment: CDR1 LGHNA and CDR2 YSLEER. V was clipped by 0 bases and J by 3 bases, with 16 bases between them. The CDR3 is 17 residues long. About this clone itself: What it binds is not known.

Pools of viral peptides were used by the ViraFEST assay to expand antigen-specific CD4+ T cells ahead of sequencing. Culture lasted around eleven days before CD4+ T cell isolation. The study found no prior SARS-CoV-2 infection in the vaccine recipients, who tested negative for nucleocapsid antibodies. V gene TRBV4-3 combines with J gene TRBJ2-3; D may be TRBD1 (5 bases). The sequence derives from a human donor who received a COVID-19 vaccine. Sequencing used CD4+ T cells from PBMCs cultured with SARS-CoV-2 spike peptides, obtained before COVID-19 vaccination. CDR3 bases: TGCGCCAGCAGCCAAGACCCAGGGATTCGTGCTACAGATACGCAGTATTTT. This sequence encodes CASSQDPGIRATDTQYF.